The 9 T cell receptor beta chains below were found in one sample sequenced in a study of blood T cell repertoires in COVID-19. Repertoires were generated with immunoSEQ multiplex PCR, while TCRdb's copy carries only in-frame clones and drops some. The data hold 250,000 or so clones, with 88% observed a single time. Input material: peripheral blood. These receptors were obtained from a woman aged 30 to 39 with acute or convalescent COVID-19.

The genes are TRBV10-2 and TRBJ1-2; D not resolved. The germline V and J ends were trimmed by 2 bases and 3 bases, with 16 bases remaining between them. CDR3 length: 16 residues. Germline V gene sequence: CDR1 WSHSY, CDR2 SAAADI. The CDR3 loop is CASSEVLSGIHYGYTF. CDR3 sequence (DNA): TGCGCCAGCAGTGAGGTGCTGTCGGGGATCCACTATGGCTACACCTTC.

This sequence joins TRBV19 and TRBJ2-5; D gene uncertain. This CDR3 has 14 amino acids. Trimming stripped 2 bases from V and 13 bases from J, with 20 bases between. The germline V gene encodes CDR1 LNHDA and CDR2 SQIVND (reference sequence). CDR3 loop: CASSITAESSLAYF. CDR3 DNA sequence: TGTGCCAGTAGTATAACTGCCGAGAGTAGCTTGGCGTACTTC.

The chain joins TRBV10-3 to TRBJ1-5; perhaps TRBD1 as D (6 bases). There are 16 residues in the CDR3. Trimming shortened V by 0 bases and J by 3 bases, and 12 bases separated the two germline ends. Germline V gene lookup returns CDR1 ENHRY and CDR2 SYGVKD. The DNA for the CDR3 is TGTGCCATCAGTGAGTCCCCTCGACAGGACAATCAGCCCCAGCATTTT. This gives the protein CAISESPRQDNQPQHF.

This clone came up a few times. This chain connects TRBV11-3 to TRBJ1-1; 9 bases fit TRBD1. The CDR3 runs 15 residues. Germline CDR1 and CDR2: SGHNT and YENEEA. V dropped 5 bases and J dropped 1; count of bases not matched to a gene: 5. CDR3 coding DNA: TGTGCCAGCAGCGAGCGGACAGGGGCGAACACTGAAGCTTTCTTT. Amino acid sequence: CASSERTGANTEAFF.

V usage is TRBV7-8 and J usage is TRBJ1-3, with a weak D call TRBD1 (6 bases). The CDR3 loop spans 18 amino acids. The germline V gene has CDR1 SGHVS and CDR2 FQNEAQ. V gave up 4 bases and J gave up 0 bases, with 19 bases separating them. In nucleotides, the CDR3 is TGTGCCAGCAGCTCAGGGCTCGACAGGACCTCCTCTGGAAACACCATATATTTT. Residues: CASSSGLDRTSSGNTIYF.

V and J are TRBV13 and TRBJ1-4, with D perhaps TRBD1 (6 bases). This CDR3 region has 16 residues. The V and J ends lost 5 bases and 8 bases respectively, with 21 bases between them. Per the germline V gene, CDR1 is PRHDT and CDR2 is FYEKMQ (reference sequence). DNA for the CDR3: TGTGCCAGCAGCAACAGTACAGGGTCGGAAAACGAAAAACTGTTTTTT. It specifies CASSNSTGSENEKLFF.

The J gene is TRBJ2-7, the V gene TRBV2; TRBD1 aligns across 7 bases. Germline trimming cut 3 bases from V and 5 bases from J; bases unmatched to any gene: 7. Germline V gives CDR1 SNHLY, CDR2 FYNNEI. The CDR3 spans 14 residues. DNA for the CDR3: TGTGCCAGCAGTGAGTGGGGCAGGGGGAACGAGCAGTACTTC. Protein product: CASSEWGRGNEQYF.

CDR3 in amino acids: CASSYGTASYEQYF. The CDR3 DNA is TGTGCCAGCAGTTACGGGACAGCCTCCTACGAGCAGTACTTC. The rearrangement joins TRBV6-2 or TRBV6-3 to TRBJ2-7; 7 bases map to TRBD1. Germline CDR1 and CDR2: MNHEY and SVGEGT. V was pared by 2 bases and J by 0 bases, with 1 base of the junction left unmatched. This CDR3 region has 14 residues.

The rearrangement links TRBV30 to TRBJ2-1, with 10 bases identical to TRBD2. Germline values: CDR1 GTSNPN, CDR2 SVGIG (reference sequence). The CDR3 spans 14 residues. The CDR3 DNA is TGTGTATCTAGCGGGAGTTCGGGCATCAATGAGCAGTTCTTC. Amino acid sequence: CVSSGSSGINEQFF.